The sequence of this T cell receptor beta chain was determined in a study of T cell repertoires in cytomegalovirus infection. Study details: TCR beta signatures that were public indicated CMV infection and matching HLA type.

TCRdb reprocessed the reads with MiXCR, giving one entry per CDR3 protein. The table has approximately 170,000 distinct CDR3 sequences, approximately 17% seen once; the top ten hold about 17%. In its sample, this clonotype was seen many times. Its antigen is not known. Study observations and caveats: It was HLA-C-restricted CMV-specific TCR beta clonotypes that dominated the response ex vivo.

The CDR3 extends over 14 amino acids. V was cut by 0 bases and J by 0 bases, with 6 bases left in between. Germline V CDR1 and CDR2: SGHTA, FQGNSA. This receptor was obtained from a human donor in good health (CMV status not recorded). Some clones in this sample may be carry-over from other donors' samples. The sample taken for sequencing was CD8+ T cells from PBMCs. The gene calls are TRBV7-2 and TRBJ2-7, with no clear D. CDR3: CASSLASGSYEQYF. For the CDR3, the DNA is TGTGCCAGCAGCTTAGCTTCCGGCTCCTACGAGCAGTACTTC.